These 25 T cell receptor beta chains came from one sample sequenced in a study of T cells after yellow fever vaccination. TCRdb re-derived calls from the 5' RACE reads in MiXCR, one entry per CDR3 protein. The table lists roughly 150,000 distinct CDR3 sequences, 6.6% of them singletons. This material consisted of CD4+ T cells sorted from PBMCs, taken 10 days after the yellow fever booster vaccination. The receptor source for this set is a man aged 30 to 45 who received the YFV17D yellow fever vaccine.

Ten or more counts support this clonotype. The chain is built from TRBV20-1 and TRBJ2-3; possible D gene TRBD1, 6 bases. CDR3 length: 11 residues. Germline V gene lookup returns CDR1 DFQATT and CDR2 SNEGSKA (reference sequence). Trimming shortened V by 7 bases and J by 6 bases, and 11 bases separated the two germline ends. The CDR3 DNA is TGCAGTGGGGGGCTCTCTGATACGCAGTATTTT. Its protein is CSGGLSDTQYF.

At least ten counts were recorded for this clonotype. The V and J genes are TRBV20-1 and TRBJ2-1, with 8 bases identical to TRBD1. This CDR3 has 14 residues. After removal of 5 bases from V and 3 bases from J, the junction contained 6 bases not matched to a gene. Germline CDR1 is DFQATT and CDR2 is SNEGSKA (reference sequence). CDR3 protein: CSAQGQGNYNEQFF. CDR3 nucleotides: TGCAGTGCTCAAGGACAGGGAAACTACAATGAGCAGTTCTTC.

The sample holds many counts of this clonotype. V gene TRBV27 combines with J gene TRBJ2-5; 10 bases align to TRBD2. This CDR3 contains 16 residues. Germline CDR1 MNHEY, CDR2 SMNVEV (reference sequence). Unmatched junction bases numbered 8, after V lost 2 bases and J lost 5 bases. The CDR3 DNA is TGTGCCAGCAGTTTAGCCAAGGGACTAGCGAAGGAGACCCAGTACTTC. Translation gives CASSLAKGLAKETQYF.

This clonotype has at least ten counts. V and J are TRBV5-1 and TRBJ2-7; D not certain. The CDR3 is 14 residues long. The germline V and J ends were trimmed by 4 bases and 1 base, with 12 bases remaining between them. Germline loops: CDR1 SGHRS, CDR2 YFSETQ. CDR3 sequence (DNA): TGCGCCAGCAGCACAGACAATCCTTCCTACGAGCAGTACTTC. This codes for CASSTDNPSYEQYF.

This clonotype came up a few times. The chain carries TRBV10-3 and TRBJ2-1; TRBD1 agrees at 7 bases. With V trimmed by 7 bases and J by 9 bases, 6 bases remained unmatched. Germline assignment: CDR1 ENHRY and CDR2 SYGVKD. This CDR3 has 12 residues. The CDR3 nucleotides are TGTGCCATCACCGGACAGGACCGTGAGCAGTTCTTC. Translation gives CAITGQDREQFF.

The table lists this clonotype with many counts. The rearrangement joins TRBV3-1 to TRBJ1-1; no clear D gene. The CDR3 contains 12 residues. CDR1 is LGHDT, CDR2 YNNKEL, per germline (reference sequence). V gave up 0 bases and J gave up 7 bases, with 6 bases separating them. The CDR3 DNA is TGTGCCAGCAGCCAAGATCCTAGTGAAGCTTTCTTT. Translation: CASSQDPSEAFF.

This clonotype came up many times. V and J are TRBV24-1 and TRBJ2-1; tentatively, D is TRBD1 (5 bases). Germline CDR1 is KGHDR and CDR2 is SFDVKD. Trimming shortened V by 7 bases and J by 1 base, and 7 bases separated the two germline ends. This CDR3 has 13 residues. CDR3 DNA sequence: TGTGCCACCAGCCGACAGTCCTACAATGAGCAGTTCTTC. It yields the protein CATSRQSYNEQFF.

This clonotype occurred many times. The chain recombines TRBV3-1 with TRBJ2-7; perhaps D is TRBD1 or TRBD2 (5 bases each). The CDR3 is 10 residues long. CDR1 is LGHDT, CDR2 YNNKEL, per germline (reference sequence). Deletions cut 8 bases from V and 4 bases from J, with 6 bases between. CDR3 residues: CASGGYEQYF. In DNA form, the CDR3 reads TGTGCCAGCGGGGGATACGAGCAGTACTTC.

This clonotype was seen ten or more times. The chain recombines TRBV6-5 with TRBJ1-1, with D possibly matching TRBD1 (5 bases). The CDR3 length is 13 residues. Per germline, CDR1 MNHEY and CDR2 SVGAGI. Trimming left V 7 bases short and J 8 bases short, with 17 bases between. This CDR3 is CASTNQGGMEAFF. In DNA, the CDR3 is TGTGCCAGCACAAACCAGGGCGGGATGGAAGCTTTCTTT.

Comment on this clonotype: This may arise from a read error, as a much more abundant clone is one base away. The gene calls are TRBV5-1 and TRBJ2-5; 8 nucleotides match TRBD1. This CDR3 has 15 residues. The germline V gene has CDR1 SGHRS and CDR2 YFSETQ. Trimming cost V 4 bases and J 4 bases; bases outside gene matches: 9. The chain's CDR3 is CASSDGQGKPETQYF. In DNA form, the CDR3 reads TGCGCCAGCAGCGACGGACAGGGCAAACCAGAGACCCAGTACTTC.

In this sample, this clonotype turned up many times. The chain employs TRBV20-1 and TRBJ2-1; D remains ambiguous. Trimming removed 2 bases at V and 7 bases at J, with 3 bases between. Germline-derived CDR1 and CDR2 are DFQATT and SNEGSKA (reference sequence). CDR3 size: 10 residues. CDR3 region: CSARQNEQFF. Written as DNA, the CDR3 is TGCAGTGCTAGACAGAATGAGCAGTTCTTC.

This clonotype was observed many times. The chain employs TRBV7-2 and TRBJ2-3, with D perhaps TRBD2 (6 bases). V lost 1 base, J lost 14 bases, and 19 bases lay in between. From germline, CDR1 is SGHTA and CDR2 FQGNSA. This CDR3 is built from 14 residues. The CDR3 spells CASSLGGVGGPWYF. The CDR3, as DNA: TGTGCCAGCAGCTTAGGGGGAGTGGGAGGTCCCTGGTATTTT.

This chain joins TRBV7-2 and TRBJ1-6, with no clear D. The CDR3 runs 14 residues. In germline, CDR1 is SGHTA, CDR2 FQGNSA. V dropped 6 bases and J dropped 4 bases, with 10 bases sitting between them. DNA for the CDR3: TGTGCCAGCAGAACCGGACCTTATAATTCACCCCTCCACTTT. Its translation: CASRTGPYNSPLHF.

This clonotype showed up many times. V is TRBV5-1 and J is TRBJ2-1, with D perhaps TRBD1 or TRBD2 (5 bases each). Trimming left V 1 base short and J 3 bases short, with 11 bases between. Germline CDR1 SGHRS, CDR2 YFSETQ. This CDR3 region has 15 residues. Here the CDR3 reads CASSLPAGSYNEQFF. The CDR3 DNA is TGCGCCAGCAGCTTGCCAGCAGGGAGCTACAATGAGCAGTTCTTC.

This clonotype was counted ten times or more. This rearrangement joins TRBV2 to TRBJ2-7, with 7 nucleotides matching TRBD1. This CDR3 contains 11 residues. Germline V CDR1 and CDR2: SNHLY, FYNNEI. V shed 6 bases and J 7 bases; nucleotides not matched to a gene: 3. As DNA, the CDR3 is TGTGCCAGCAGATGGACAGGAGAGCAGTACTTC. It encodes CASRWTGEQYF.

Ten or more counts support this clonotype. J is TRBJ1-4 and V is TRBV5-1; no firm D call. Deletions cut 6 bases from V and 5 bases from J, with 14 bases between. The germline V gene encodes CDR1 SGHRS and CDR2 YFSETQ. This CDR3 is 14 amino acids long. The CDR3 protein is CASMRDKENEKLFF. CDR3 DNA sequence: TGCGCCAGCATGAGAGACAAGGAGAATGAAAAACTGTTTTTT.

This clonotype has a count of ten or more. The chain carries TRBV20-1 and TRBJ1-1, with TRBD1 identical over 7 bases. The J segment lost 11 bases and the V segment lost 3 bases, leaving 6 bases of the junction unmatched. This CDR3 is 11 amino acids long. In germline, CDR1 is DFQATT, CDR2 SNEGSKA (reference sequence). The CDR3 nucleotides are TGCAGTGCTAGCCGACAGGGATTCGCTTTCTTT. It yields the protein CSASRQGFAFF.

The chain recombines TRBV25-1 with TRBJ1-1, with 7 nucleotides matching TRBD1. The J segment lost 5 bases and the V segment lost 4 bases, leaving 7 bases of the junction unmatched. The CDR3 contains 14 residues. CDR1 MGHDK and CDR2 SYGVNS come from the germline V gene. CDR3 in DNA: TGTGCCAGCAGTGCTCAGGGACAGATGACTGAAGCTTTCTTT. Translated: CASSAQGQMTEAFF.

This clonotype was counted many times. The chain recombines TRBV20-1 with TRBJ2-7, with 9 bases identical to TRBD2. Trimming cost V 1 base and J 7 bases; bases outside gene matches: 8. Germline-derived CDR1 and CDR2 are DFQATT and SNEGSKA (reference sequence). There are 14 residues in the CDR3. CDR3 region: CSARGASGALEQYF. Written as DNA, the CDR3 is TGCAGTGCTAGAGGGGCTAGCGGGGCCCTGGAGCAGTACTTC.

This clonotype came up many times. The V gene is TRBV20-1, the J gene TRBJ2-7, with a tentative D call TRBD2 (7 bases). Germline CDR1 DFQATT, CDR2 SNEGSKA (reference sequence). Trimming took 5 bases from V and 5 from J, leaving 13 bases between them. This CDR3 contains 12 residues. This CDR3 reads CSAEAGADEQYF. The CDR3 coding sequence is TGCAGTGCTGAGGCGGGGGCCGACGAGCAGTACTTC.

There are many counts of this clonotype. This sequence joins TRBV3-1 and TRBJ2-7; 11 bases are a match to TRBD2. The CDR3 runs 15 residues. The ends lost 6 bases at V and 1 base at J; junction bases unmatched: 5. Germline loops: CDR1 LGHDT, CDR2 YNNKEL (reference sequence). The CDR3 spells CASRRGLAESYEQYF. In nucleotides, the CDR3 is TGTGCCAGCAGGCGGGGACTAGCGGAATCCTACGAGCAGTACTTC.

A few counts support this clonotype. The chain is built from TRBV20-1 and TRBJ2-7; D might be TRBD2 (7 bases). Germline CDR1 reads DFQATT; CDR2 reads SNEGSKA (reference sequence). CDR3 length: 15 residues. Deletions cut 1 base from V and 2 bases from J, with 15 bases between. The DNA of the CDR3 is TGCAGTGCTAGAGTGCCGGGGGGCAGACCCTACGAGCAGTACTTC. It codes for CSARVPGGRPYEQYF.

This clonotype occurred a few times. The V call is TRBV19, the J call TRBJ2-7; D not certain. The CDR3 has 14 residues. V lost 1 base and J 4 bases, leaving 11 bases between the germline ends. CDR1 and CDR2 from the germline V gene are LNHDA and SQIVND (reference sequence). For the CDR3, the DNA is TGTGCCAGTAGTATAGGAATTGGATCGTACGAGCAGTACTTC. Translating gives CASSIGIGSYEQYF.

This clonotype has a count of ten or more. The chain's CDR3 is CASSYSGSSYNEQFF. DNA for the CDR3: TGTGCCAGCAGTTATTCAGGGAGCTCCTACAATGAGCAGTTCTTC. The chain recombines TRBV6-5 with TRBJ2-1; D may match TRBD1 or TRBD2 (5 bases each). Germline V gene sequence: CDR1 MNHEY, CDR2 SVGAGI. V lost 3 bases, J lost 0 bases, and 9 bases lay in between. This CDR3 contains 15 residues.

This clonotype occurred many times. This chain's CDR3 is CSVVGPYQETQYF. As DNA, the CDR3 is TGCAGCGTGGTGGGACCATACCAAGAGACCCAGTACTTC. The chain is built from TRBV29-1 and TRBJ2-5; D tentatively reads TRBD1 or TRBD2 (5 bases each). Looked up from germline, CDR1 is SQVTM and CDR2 is ANQGSEA. Trimming shortened V by 6 bases and J by 0 bases, and 11 bases separated the two germline ends. This CDR3 has 13 residues.